The 31 T cell receptor beta chains below all came from one sample that was sequenced in a study of cytomegalovirus exposure and HLA in healthy donors. Libraries were prepared by immunoSEQ multiplex PCR; TCRdb keeps only in-frame clonotypes and omits some of them. Of some 70,000 clones listed, about 82% are singletons. Material: PBMCs. The receptors come from a young man in good health and CMV-seronegative.

This clone showed up just once. The V call is TRBV6-5, the J call TRBJ2-2; D perhaps matches TRBD1 (5 bases). Germline V lookup: CDR1 MNHEY, CDR2 SVGAGI. The length of the CDR3 is 15 residues. Trimming took off 0 bases at V and 5 bases at J, with 10 bases between the two ends. This chain's CDR3 is CASSYSRGRTGELFF. DNA of the CDR3: TGTGCCAGCAGTTACTCAAGGGGTCGGACCGGGGAGCTGTTTTTT.

The rearrangement uses TRBV19 and TRBJ2-1, with TRBD2 matching over 12 bases. Per the germline V gene, CDR1 is LNHDA and CDR2 is SQIVND (reference sequence). V lost 3 bases and J lost 9; bases outside the gene matches: 9. This CDR3 spans 16 amino acids. The CDR3 DNA reads as TGTGCCAGTAGTATCCCCCTAGCGGGAGGGCCAGGTGAGCAGTTCTTC. Translated, it gives CASSIPLAGGPGEQFF.

The V and J genes are TRBV12-5 and TRBJ2-7; 7 bases map to TRBD1. CDR3 length equals 13 residues. The V gene's germline CDR1 is LGHNT and CDR2 FRNRAP. The V segment lost 5 bases and the J segment 3 bases; nucleotides outside the gene matches: 4. CDR3 region: CASGRDSYYEQYV. DNA for the CDR3: TGTGCTAGTGGTCGGGACAGCTACTACGAGCAGTACGTC.

This clone was recorded a few times. The chain is built from TRBV6-5 and TRBJ2-1, with D maybe TRBD2 (5 bases). The CDR3 sequence is 15 residues long. V was pared by 2 bases and J by 2 bases, with 10 bases between. Germline V gene sequence: CDR1 MNHEY, CDR2 SVGAGI. This chain's CDR3 is CASSYQAAPYNEQFF. Written as DNA, the CDR3 is TGTGCCAGCAGTTACCAAGCGGCCCCCTACAATGAGCAGTTCTTC.

J is TRBJ1-1 and V is TRBV30; TRBD1 agrees at 8 bases. The CDR3 has 12 amino acids. The J segment lost 4 bases and the V segment lost 5 bases, leaving 3 bases of the junction unmatched. The germline V gene encodes CDR1 GTSNPN and CDR2 SVGIG (reference sequence). CDR3 in amino acids: CAWAGGGTEAFF. CDR3 DNA sequence: TGTGCCTGGGCAGGGGGCGGCACTGAAGCTTTCTTT.

V gene TRBV5-4 combines with J gene TRBJ2-2; D is possibly TRBD2 (5 bases). This CDR3 has 15 residues. V shed 4 bases and J shed 5 bases, with 15 bases lying between them. Germline V gene sequence: CDR1 SGHNT, CDR2 YYREEE (reference sequence). The CDR3 is CASSPPTRGTGELFF. Written as DNA, the CDR3 is TGTGCCAGCAGCCCCCCGACCCGAGGGACCGGGGAGCTGTTTTTT.

The rearrangement links TRBV2 to TRBJ1-2; a possible D gene is TRBD1 (6 bases). The CDR3 extends over 14 amino acids. V lost 5 bases to trimming and J lost 3 bases, with 13 bases between them. Looked up from germline, CDR1 is SNHLY and CDR2 is FYNNEI. The CDR3 protein is CASSTQGIDYGYTF. The CDR3 DNA reads TGTGCCAGCAGTACACAGGGAATAGACTATGGCTACACCTTC.

V usage is TRBV13 and J usage is TRBJ2-5; 7 bases are shared with TRBD1. Losses at the gene ends were 0 bases for V and 4 bases for J; bases not matched to a gene: 5. The germline gives CDR1 PRHDT, CDR2 FYEKMQ (reference sequence). The CDR3 length is 15 residues. CDR3 nucleotide sequence: TGTGCCAGCAGCTTAGGTAGACAGGGCAGAGAGACCCAGTACTTC. Protein: CASSLGRQGRETQYF.

V usage is TRBV14 and J usage is TRBJ2-1; D is possibly TRBD2 (6 bases). The germline gives CDR1 SGHDN, CDR2 FVKESK. V shed 6 bases and J shed 2 bases, with 17 bases lying between them. CDR3 length: 16 residues. CDR3 in amino acids: CASSPILATPYNEQFF. The CDR3 DNA is TGTGCCAGCAGTCCGATCCTAGCGACTCCCTACAATGAGCAGTTCTTC.

This clone occurred a few times. The J gene is TRBJ1-5, the V gene TRBV9; 7 nucleotides agree with TRBD1. The CDR3 has 15 amino acids. V was pared by 0 bases and J by 7 bases, with 7 bases of the junction left unmatched. Per the germline V gene, CDR1 is SGDLS and CDR2 is YYNGEE. The CDR3 nucleotides are TGTGCCAGCAGCGTAGATGAGGGGGCAGGGCAGCCCCAGCATTTT. It specifies CASSVDEGAGQPQHF.

This chain uses TRBV2 with TRBJ1-5, with D uncertain. The ends were cut back, 8 bases at V and 3 bases at J, with 5 bases in the middle. Germline CDR1 SNHLY, CDR2 FYNNEI. The CDR3 is 11 amino acids. The CDR3 loop reads CASRYNQPQHF. The CDR3 region has the DNA TGTGCCAGCCGGTACAATCAGCCCCAGCATTTT.

The CDR3 sequence: CATLTGGGGALHF. The CDR3 DNA sequence: TGTGCCACTTTGACTGGGGGCGGGGGGGCCCTCCACTTT. The V and J genes are TRBV10-3 and TRBJ1-6; D possibly corresponds to TRBD1 (6 bases). The CDR3 is 13 amino acids. Trimming cost V 10 bases and J 14 bases, with 21 bases left between them. Germline assignment: CDR1 ENHRY and CDR2 SYGVKD.

The chain combines TRBV27 with TRBJ2-3; TRBD2 agrees at 14 bases. The CDR3 spans 16 residues. The germline V gene has CDR1 MNHEY and CDR2 SMNVEV (reference sequence). J lost 2 bases, V lost 6 bases, and 4 bases had no gene match. CDR3 loop: CASRWTSGGYTDTQYF. DNA for the CDR3: TGTGCCAGCAGGTGGACTAGCGGGGGGTACACAGATACGCAGTATTTT.

This clone has just one count. The chain is built from TRBV28 and TRBJ1-1; 7 nucleotides match TRBD1. V gave up 4 bases and J gave up 4 bases; unmatched junction bases: 9. In germline, CDR1 is MDHEN, CDR2 SYDVKM. The CDR3 length is 15 residues. The CDR3 loop reads CASSSGQWGSTEAFF. Written as DNA, the CDR3 is TGTGCCAGCAGTTCGGGACAGTGGGGGTCCACTGAAGCTTTCTTT.

This clone is a singleton in its sample. DNA of the CDR3: TGTGCCAGTTCAAGGACTAGAACGGATGAGCAGTTCTTC. Encoded protein: CASSRTRTDEQFF. The V gene is TRBV19, the J gene TRBJ2-1; the match to TRBD2 covers 7 bases. The CDR3 consists of 13 residues. J was trimmed by 8 bases and V by 8 bases; bases with no gene match: 9. Per germline, CDR1 LNHDA and CDR2 SQIVND (reference sequence).

The chain links TRBV5-1 to TRBJ2-5; TRBD2 matches at 8 bases. Germline V CDR1 and CDR2: SGHRS, YFSETQ. With 6 bases clipped from V and 0 bases from J, the junction kept 10 bases outside the gene matches. The CDR3 has 16 amino acids. DNA of the CDR3: TGCGCCAGCAATAACGGGGGGGCCCTATACCAAGAGACCCAGTACTTC. Translation gives CASNNGGALYQETQYF.

The table lists this clone with a few counts. J is TRBJ1-2 and V is TRBV11-2, with TRBD1 as a possible D gene (6 bases). The CDR3 is 14 residues long. Between the trimmed V and J ends, which lost 5 bases and 5 bases, there was a span of 15 bases. The V gene's germline CDR1 is SGHAT and CDR2 FQNNGV. The CDR3 spells CASSRRGGQYGYTF. The CDR3 nucleotides read TGTGCCAGCAGCCGACGGGGGGGACAATATGGCTACACCTTC.

The chain links TRBV18 to TRBJ2-7; tentative D call: TRBD2 (6 bases). This CDR3 comprises 14 residues. V was clipped by 2 bases and J by 6 bases, with 14 bases between them. Germline CDR1 KGHSH, CDR2 LQKENI. The CDR3 is CASSPEEGTSEQYV. CDR3 DNA: TGTGCCAGCTCACCAGAGGAGGGTACATCCGAGCAGTACGTC.

The chain has TRBV4-1 and TRBJ2-1, with 7 bases lining up with TRBD2. The CDR3 contains 15 residues. Losses at the gene ends were 4 bases for V and 4 bases for J; bases not matched to a gene: 7. Germline V lookup: CDR1 MGHRA, CDR2 YSYEKL. The CDR3 nucleotides are TGCGCCAGCAGCCCCCAAGCGGGACCTTACAATGAGCAGTTCTTC. Translating it yields CASSPQAGPYNEQFF.

CDR3 nucleotide sequence: TGTGCCACCAGCATCGCCAGCGGGGTTCCAGATACGCAGTATTTT. Amino acid sequence: CATSIASGVPDTQYF. V gene TRBV15 combines with J gene TRBJ2-3, with 7 bases aligning to TRBD2. The CDR3 extends over 15 amino acids. V lost 4 bases and J lost 4; bases outside the gene matches: 8. The germline CDR1 and CDR2 sequences are LNHNV and YYDKDF (reference sequence).

This sequence joins TRBV4-1 and TRBJ2-7; 11 positions match TRBD1. Trimming at V came to 1 base and at J to 8 bases, leaving 7 bases not matched to a gene. The CDR3 is 15 amino acids. In germline, CDR1 is MGHRA, CDR2 YSYEKL. Written as DNA, the CDR3 is TGCGCCAGCAGCCAAGTCCCGGGACAGGGGGGAAAGCAGTACTTC. This gives the protein CASSQVPGQGGKQYF.

This chain joins TRBV6-5 and TRBJ2-7, with D possibly matching TRBD1 (5 bases). Germline loops: CDR1 MNHEY, CDR2 SVGAGI. V lost 5 bases to trimming and J lost 6 bases, with 14 bases between them. The CDR3 extends over 13 amino acids. CDR3 DNA sequence: TGTGCCAGCAGTAGAGCCACAGGATCCGAGCAGTACTTC. Its protein product is CASSRATGSEQYF.

The chain combines TRBV2 with TRBJ2-5, with D uncertain. V was pared by 5 bases and J by 2 bases, with 3 bases between. The CDR3 runs to 11 residues. Germline loops: CDR1 SNHLY, CDR2 FYNNEI. The CDR3 DNA follows: TGTGCCAGCAGTTATCAAGAGACCCAGTACTTC. It yields the protein CASSYQETQYF. Combining the CDR3 with reference TRBV2 and TRBJ2-5 gives the whole variable domain EPEVTQTPSHQVTQMGQEVILRCVPISNHLYFYWYRQILGQKVEFLVSFYNNEISEKSEIFDDQFSVERPDGSNFTLKIRSTKLEDSAMYFCASSYQETQYFGPGTRLLVL.

The chain uses TRBV5-1 and TRBJ2-2; a weak D match, TRBD2 (5 bases). Trimming took off 4 bases at V and 2 bases at J, with 12 bases between the two ends. The CDR3 totals 15 residues. Germline values: CDR1 SGHRS, CDR2 YFSETQ. The CDR3 DNA follows: TGCGCCAGCAGCGTCTCGGGATCCAACACCGGGGAGCTGTTTTTT. Translation gives CASSVSGSNTGELFF.

The chain carries TRBV28 and TRBJ1-4, with 7 nucleotides matching TRBD1. In germline, CDR1 is MDHEN, CDR2 SYDVKM. V lost 6 bases, J lost 5 bases, and 6 bases stayed unmatched. The CDR3 is 14 amino acids. This chain's CDR3 is CASRWDRENEKLFF. The DNA of the CDR3 is TGTGCCAGCAGATGGGACAGAGAGAATGAAAAACTGTTTTTT.

This CDR3 is CARTVSYEQYV. The CDR3 bases are TGCGCTAGGACAGTTTCCTACGAGCAGTACGTC. The gene calls are TRBV23-1 and TRBJ2-7, with a possible D match to TRBD1 (6 bases). TRBV23-1 is filed as an ORF, its function uncertain. This CDR3 contains 11 residues.

The chain employs TRBV7-2 and TRBJ2-3, with TRBD1 matching 9 bases. V lost 0 bases and J lost 2; bases outside the gene matches: 6. The V gene's germline CDR1 is SGHTA and CDR2 FQGNSA. The CDR3 is 17 amino acids. The CDR3 region has the DNA TGTGCCAGCAGCTTAGCGAACAGGGGGCCGATCACAGATACGCAGTATTTT. Its translation: CASSLANRGPITDTQYF.

V is TRBV4-2 and J is TRBJ2-3; D possibly corresponds to TRBD2 (6 bases). Trimming stripped 5 bases from V and 3 bases from J, with 18 bases between. CDR3 length: 16 amino acids. Germline assignment: CDR1 LGHNA and CDR2 YNFKEQ. In DNA, the CDR3 is TGTGCCAGCAGCTCACGGCGGGGTAGGGGAACAGATACGCAGTATTTT. Translated: CASSSRRGRGTDTQYF.

The chain's CDR3 is CSVDPGRRDPEAFF. The CDR3 coding sequence is TGCAGCGTTGACCCTGGCAGGCGGGACCCTGAAGCTTTCTTT. V and J are TRBV29-1 and TRBJ1-1, with TRBD1 as a possible D gene (5 bases). Trimming removed 3 bases at V and 6 bases at J, with 17 bases between. Per the germline V gene, CDR1 is SQVTM and CDR2 is ANQGSEA. CDR3 length equals 14 residues.

This chain joins TRBV7-9 and TRBJ1-5, with 8 positions matching TRBD1. This CDR3 region has 15 residues. Trimming took 5 bases from V and 4 from J; bases not matched to a gene: 7. CDR1 is SEHNR and CDR2 is FQNEAQ in the germline V gene (reference sequence). The CDR3 is CASSPGQGPNQPQHF. CDR3 in DNA: TGTGCCAGCAGCCCTGGACAGGGCCCAAATCAGCCCCAGCATTTT. The whole variable domain, filled in from reference TRBV7-9 and TRBJ1-5, reads DTGVSQNPRHKITKRGQNVTFRCDPISEHNRLYWYRQTLGQGPEFLTYFQNEAQLEKSRLLSDRFSAERPKGSFSTLEIQRTEQGDSAMYLCASSPGQGPNQPQHFGDGTRLSIL.

This clone has just one count. The gene calls are TRBV7-8 and TRBJ1-4; 7 nucleotides line up with TRBD1. V dropped 3 bases and J dropped 10; count of bases not matched to a gene: 8. CDR1 is SGHVS and CDR2 is FQNEAQ in the germline V gene. The CDR3 length is 14 residues. CDR3 loop: CASSFDRAAGKLFF. The DNA for the CDR3 is TGTGCCAGCAGCTTCGACAGGGCGGCGGGAAAACTGTTTTTT.